The entry below describes one TCR beta chain. This entry belongs to a study of brain T cells in children with intractable seizures. Clones were sequenced by immunoSEQ multiplex PCR, and TCRdb holds only the in-frame ones, with some missing. Among 340,000 or so clones listed, over 90% were seen once. The time point here: blood from clinic visit 5 months post-surgery; TSC patient then seizure free. Sequencing was limited to surgery cases with top T cell transcript signatures in brain tissue. The source was peripheral blood, collected more than 4 months after surgery. This clonotype originated in a boy younger than two with tuberous sclerosis and intractable seizures.

The CDR3 loop is CASMREANQPQHF. The CDR3 DNA reads as TGTGCCAGCATGAGGGAAGCCAATCAGCCCCAGCATTTT. The chain carries TRBV2 and TRBJ1-5; D not certain. The CDR3 covers 13 residues. CDR1 and CDR2 from the germline V gene are SNHLY and FYNNEI. V lost 7 bases to trimming and J lost 3 bases, with 10 bases between them.